Sequencing of this T cell receptor (beta chain) was carried out in a study of shared clonotypes between healthy human individuals. Using immunoSEQ multiplex PCR, the repertoire was profiled, and TCRdb retains in-frame clones only, with some absent. The repertoire holds approximately 1.5 million clones, with around 98.5% as singletons. CDR1 and CDR2 (germline): MNHEY, SMNVEV (reference sequence). V was pared by 5 bases and J by 4 bases, with 11 bases between. The CDR3 runs to 14 residues. The clonotype comes from a man under 40 in good health. V usage is TRBV27 and J usage is TRBJ2-2, with unresolved D. Source material: naive CD4+ T cells sorted from blood. The subset was: CD45RA+ positively selected. CDR3 sequence: CASSLRRVTGELFF. The CDR3 bases are TGTGCCAGCAGTCTTAGACGGGTCACCGGGGAGCTGTTTTTT.